This T cell receptor (beta chain) emerged from a study of identifying expanded T cells in peripheral blood. Healthy donors had no documented immune events, such as infections, while sampled. Sequencing used immunoSEQ multiplex PCR; TCRdb keeps in-frame clones, though not all of them. Of 75,000 to 90,000 clones in the sample, just under 85% were seen once. This TCR derives from a person aged 18 to 75 in good health. The sequencing input was blood.

In DNA form, the CDR3 reads TGTGCCAGCAGCTTAACAGGGGTTATTGAGCAGTTCTTC. Protein product: CASSLTGVIEQFF. V and J are TRBV11-2 and TRBJ2-1, with TRBD1 matching over 7 bases. Trimming took 2 bases from V and 9 from J; bases not matched to a gene: 4. The CDR3 has 13 residues. Germline V CDR1 and CDR2: SGHAT, FQNNGV.